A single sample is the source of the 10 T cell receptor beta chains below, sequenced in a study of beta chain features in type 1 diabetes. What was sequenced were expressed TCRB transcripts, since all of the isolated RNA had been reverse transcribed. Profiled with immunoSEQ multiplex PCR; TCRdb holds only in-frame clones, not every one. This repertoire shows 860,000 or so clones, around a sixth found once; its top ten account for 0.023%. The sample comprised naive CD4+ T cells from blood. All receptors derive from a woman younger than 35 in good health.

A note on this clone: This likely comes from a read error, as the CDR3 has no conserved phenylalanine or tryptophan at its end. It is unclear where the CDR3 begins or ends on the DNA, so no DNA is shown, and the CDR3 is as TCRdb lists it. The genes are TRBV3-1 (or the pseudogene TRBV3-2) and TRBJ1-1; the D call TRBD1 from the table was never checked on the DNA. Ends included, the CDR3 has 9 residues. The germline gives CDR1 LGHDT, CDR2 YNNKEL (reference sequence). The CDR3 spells CASSEGGRL.

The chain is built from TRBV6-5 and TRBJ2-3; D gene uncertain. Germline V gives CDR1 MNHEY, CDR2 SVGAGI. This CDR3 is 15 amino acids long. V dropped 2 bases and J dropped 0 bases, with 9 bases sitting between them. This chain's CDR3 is CASSYAARSTDTQYF. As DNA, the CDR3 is TGTGCCAGCAGTTACGCCGCGCGCAGCACAGATACGCAGTATTTT.

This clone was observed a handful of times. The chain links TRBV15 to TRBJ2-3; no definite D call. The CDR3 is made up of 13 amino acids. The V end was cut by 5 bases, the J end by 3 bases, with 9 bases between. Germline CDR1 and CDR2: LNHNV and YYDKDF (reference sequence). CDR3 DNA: TGTGCCACCAGCGGGGTGGGGACAGATACGCAGTATTTT. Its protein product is CATSGVGTDTQYF.

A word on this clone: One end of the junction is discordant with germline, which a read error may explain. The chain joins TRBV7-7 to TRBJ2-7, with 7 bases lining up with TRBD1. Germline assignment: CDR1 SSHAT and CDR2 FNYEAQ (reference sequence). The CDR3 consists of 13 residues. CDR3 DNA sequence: TGTGCTAGCAGCCTCGAGACAGGGTACGAGCAGTACTTC. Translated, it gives CASSLETGYEQYF.

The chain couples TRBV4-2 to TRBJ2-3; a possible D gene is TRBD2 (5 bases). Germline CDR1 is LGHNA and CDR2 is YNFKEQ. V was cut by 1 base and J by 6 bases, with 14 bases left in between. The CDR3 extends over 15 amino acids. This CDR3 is CASSQAPRAGDTQYF. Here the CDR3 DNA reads TGTGCCAGCAGCCAAGCACCGCGGGCAGGTGATACGCAGTATTTT.

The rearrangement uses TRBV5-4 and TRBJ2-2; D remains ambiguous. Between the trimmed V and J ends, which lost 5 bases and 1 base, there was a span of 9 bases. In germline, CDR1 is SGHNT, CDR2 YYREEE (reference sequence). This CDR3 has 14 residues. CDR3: CASSLDRNTGELFF. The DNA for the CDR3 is TGTGCCAGCAGTTTAGATAGGAACACCGGGGAGCTGTTTTTT.

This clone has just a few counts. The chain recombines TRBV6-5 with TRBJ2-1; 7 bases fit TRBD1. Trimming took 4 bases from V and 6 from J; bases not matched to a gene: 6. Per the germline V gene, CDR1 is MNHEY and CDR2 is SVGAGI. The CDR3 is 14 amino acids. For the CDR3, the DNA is TGTGCCAGCAGTTTTCGGACAGGAAGCAATGAGCAGTTCTTC. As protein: CASSFRTGSNEQFF.

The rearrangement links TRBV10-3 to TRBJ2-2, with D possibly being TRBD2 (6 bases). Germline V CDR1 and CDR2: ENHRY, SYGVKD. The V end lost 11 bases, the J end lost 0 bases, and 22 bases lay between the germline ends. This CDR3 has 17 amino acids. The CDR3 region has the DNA TGTGCCGTATTAATCAGTCGCGGCGGGACGAACACCGGGGAGCTGTTTTTT. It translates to CAVLISRGGTNTGELFF.

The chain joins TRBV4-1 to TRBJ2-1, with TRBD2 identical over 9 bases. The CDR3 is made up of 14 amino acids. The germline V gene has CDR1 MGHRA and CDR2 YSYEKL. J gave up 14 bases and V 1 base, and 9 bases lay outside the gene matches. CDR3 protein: CASSQVLAGRAEFF. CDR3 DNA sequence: TGCGCCAGCAGCCAAGTGCTAGCGGGGCGAGCTGAGTTCTTC.

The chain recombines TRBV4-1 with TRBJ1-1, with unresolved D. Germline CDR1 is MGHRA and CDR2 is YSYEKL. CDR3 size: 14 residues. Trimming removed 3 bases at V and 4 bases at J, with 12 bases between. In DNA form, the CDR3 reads TGCGCCAGCAGCCATGCCGGTGTGGGCACTGAAGCTTTCTTT. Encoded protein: CASSHAGVGTEAFF.